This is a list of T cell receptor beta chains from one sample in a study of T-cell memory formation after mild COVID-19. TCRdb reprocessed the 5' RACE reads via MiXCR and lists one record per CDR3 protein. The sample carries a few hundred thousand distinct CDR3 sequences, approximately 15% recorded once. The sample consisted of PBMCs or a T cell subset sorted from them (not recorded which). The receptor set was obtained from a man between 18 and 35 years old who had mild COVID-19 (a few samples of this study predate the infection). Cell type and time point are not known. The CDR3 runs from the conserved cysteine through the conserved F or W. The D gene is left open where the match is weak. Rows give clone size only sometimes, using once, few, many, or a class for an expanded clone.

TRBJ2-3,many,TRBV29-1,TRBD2,CSVGTGGNTDTQYF,TGCAGCGTGGGGACGGGGGGGAACACAGATACGCAGTATTTT
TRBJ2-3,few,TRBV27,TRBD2,CASSFGGEADTQYF,TGTGCCAGCAGTTTTGGGGGGGAAGCAGATACGCAGTATTTT
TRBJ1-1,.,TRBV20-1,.,CSAHGLHWTEAFF,TGCAGTGCCCACGGACTGCACTGGACTGAAGCTTTCTTT
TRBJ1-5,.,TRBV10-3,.,CAISPATNQPQHF,TGTGCCATCAGCCCGGCCACCAATCAGCCCCAGCATTTT
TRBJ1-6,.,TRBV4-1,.,CASSLVAGKYNSPLHF,TGCGCCAGTTCGCTGGTAGCAGGAAAGTATAATTCACCCCTCCACTTT
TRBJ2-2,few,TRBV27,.,CASSFGEAGELFF,TGTGCCAGCAGTTTTGGAGAGGCCGGGGAGCTGTTTTTT
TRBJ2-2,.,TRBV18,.,CASSPMAHEIGELFF,TGTGCCAGCTCACCCATGGCACACGAGATCGGGGAGCTGTTTTTT
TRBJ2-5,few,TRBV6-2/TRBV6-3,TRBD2,CASSYSGLAGRYQETQYF,TGTGCCAGCAGTTACTCAGGACTAGCGGGGCGATACCAAGAGACCCAGTACTTC
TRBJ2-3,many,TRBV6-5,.,CASSRGHPDTQYF,TGTGCCAGCAGTCGGGGACACCCAGATACGCAGTATTTT
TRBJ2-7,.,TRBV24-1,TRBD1,CATSDGTALYEQYF,TGTGCCACCAGTGATGGGACAGCTCTCTACGAGCAGTACTTC
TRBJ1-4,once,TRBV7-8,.,CASSPKRVDEKLFF,TGTGCCAGCAGCCCCAAGCGGGTCGATGAAAAACTGTTTTTT
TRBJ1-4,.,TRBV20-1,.,CSARDGSGGNEKLFF,TGCAGTGCTAGAGATGGCAGTGGGGGAAATGAAAAACTGTTTTTT
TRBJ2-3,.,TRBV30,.,CAWRESTDTQYF,TGTGCCTGGAGGGAGAGCACAGATACGCAGTATTTT
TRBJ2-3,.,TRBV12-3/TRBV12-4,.,CASSFRDSADTQYF,TGTGCCAGCAGTTTCCGGGACTCCGCAGATACGCAGTATTTT
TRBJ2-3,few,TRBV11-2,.,CASSPLGPFTDTQYF,TGTGCCAGCAGCCCTCTCGGCCCCTTCACAGATACGCAGTATTTT
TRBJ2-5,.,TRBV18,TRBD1,CASSPFGDRETQYF,TGTGCCAGCTCACCATTCGGGGACAGAGAGACCCAGTACTTC
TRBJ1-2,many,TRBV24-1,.,CATSDLDSRYGYTF,TGTGCCACCAGTGATCTCGACAGTCGCTATGGCTACACCTTC
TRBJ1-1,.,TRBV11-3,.,CASSPNTNTEAFF,TGTGCCAGCAGCCCAAACACGAACACTGAAGCTTTCTTT
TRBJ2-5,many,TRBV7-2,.,CASSDAGWGETQYF,TGTGCCAGCAGTGACGCGGGTTGGGGGGAGACCCAGTACTTC
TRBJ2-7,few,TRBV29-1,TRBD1,CSVLPRDSEYEQYF,TGCAGCGTTCTTCCCCGGGACAGTGAGTACGAGCAGTACTTC
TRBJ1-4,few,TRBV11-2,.,CASSPSRVNEKLFF,TGTGCCAGCAGCCCAAGCCGGGTTAATGAAAAACTGTTTTTT
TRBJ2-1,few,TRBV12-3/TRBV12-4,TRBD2,CASSQRGGVYNEQFF,TGTGCCAGCAGCCAGCGGGGGGGAGTCTACAATGAGCAGTTCTTC
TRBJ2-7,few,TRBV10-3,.,CAISTYRDHYEQYF,TGTGCCATCAGTACCTACAGGGATCACTACGAGCAGTACTTC
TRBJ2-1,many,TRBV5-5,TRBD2,CASSPTGGGYNEQFF,TGTGCCAGCAGCCCGACCGGGGGGGGGTACAATGAGCAGTTCTTC
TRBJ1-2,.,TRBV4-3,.,CASSHHAGGARRLEGYTF,TGCGCCAGCAGCCACCATGCCGGGGGGGCGCGAAGGTTGGAGGGCTACACCTTC
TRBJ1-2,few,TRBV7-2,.,CASSSQGVYGYTF,TGTGCCAGCAGCTCACAGGGTGTCTATGGCTACACCTTC
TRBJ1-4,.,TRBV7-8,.,CASSRQDLATNEKLFF,TGTGCCAGCAGCCGACAGGACCTAGCAACTAATGAAAAACTGTTTTTT
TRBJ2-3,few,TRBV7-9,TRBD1,CASSFRRGTDTQYF,TGTGCCAGCAGCTTCCGCAGGGGGACAGATACGCAGTATTTT
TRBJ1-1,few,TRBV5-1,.,CASSVDSPHTEAFF,TGCGCCAGCAGCGTGGACAGTCCTCACACTGAAGCTTTCTTT
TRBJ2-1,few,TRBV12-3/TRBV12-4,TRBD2,CASRFQRGLEGEQFF,TGTGCCAGCAGGTTTCAGCGGGGCTTGGAGGGCGAGCAGTTCTTC
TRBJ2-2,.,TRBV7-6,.,CASSFSKGFAGELFF,TGTGCCAGCAGCTTTTCCAAGGGATTCGCCGGGGAGCTGTTTTTT